This TCR beta chain is drawn from a study of T cells in Graves' hyperthyroidism and ophthalmopathy. Regarding the study as a whole: The blood repertoire included most of the expanded thyroid clonotypes above 0.001.

PBMCs were collected from a roughly 9.7 ml volume of fresh peripheral blood. The sample holds a few counts of this clonotype. The antigen is not known. The TCR beta CDR3 regions underwent amplification using RNA transcripts as the source. The HTBI primer set drove a first-round RT-PCR of the TCR CDR3. TCRdb ran MiXCR on the multiplex PCR reads and lists one entry per CDR3 protein. The table has 250,000 to 350,000 distinct CDR3 sequences, approximately 15% seen once. The receptor's source is a woman in her fifties or sixties with Graves' ophthalmopathy. The sequenced sample consisted of blood.

The CDR3 bases are TGTGCCAGTAGTATAGATTATCAGCCCCAGCATTTT. It encodes CASSIDYQPQHF. The chain joins TRBV19 to TRBJ1-5; D call uncertain. Germline CDR1 LNHDA, CDR2 SQIVND (reference sequence). The CDR3 is 12 residues long. V dropped 0 bases and J dropped 5 bases, with 2 bases sitting between them.